This is a list of T cell receptor beta chains from one sample in a study of breast tumors, draining lymph nodes, adjacent tissues. One entry per CDR3 protein results from TCRdb running MiXCR on the multiplex PCR reads. Here the sample spans roughly 110,000 distinct CDR3 sequences, roughly 29% being singletons. The specimen sequenced was axillary lymph node tissue. The receptors shown here come from a female donor with breast cancer. Some clones in this sample may be carry-over from other donors' samples. Each CDR3 is given with its conserved first and last residue. The D gene is left open where the match is weak. Size is stated for part of the rows, as once, few or many counts, or as a class when the clone is expanded.

v_gene	j_gene	d_gene	len	abundance	CDR3aa	CDR3nt
TRBV5-5	TRBJ2-2	-	15	many	CASSYGDRNTGELFF	TGTGCCAGCAGCTATGGAGACAGGAACACCGGGGAGCTGTTTTTT
TRBV19	TRBJ2-2	-	13	many	CASIGHITGELFF	TGTGCCAGTATAGGCCACATCACCGGGGAGCTGTTTTTT
TRBV7-3	TRBJ2-1	TRBD2	18	many	CASSLTWTSGRIFNEQFF	TGTGCCAGCAGCCTGACATGGACTAGCGGGAGAATTTTCAATGAGCAGTTCTTC
TRBV4-2	TRBJ1-1	-	11	many	CASSRDTEAFF	TGTGCCAGCAGCCGTGACACTGAAGCTTTCTTT
TRBV11-2	TRBJ2-3	TRBD1	15	many	CASSFEAGQVATQYF	TGTGCCAGCAGCTTCGAGGCGGGACAGGTGGCTACGCAGTATTTT
TRBV6-5	TRBJ2-7	TRBD2	17	-	CASSHQKWTSETYEQYF	TGTGCCAGCAGTCACCAAAAATGGACTAGCGAGACCTACGAGCAGTACTTC
TRBV7-2	TRBJ2-5	TRBD2	13	many	CASNRGRGETQYF	TGTGCCAGCAATCGAGGGAGGGGAGAGACCCAGTACTTC
TRBV28	TRBJ2-5	-	16	many	CASSEIQGGRSETQYF	TGTGCCAGCAGTGAAATACAGGGCGGCAGGTCGGAGACCCAGTACTTC
TRBV24-1	TRBJ2-6	-	15	many	CATSESSSGANVLTF	TGTGCCACCAGTGAGAGTAGCTCTGGGGCCAACGTCCTGACTTTC
TRBV9	TRBJ2-5	-	15	-	CASSVLGINQETQYF	TGTGCCAGCAGCGTACTGGGCATAAACCAAGAGACCCAGTACTTC
TRBV29-1	TRBJ2-7	TRBD2	13	-	CRKPSGSSYEQYF	TGCAGAAAACCTAGCGGGAGTTCCTACGAGCAGTACTTC
TRBV6-5	TRBJ1-4	TRBD1	14	many	CASRTTGGNEKLFF	TGTGCCAGCAGGACGACAGGGGGCAATGAAAAACTGTTTTTT
TRBV7-2	TRBJ2-3	TRBD2	21	few	CASSLFPQGLAGGPSGDTQYF	TGTGCCAGCAGTTTATTTCCACAGGGACTAGCGGGAGGGCCGTCGGGAGATACGCAGTATTTT
TRBV5-8	TRBJ2-7	TRBD2	14	many	CASSFLAGSYEQYF	TGTGCCAGCAGCTTCCTAGCGGGGTCCTACGAGCAGTACTTC
TRBV6-5	TRBJ1-6	-	14	medium-sized	CASSYRRSESPLHF	TGTGCCAGCAGTTACCGCAGGTCGGAATCACCCCTCCACTTT
TRBV29-1	TRBJ1-2	TRBD1	12	-	CSLRQGNYGYTF	TGCAGCTTGAGACAGGGGAATTATGGCTACACCTTC
TRBV7-2	TRBJ2-3	-	11	-	CASSLRGVQYF	TGTGCCAGCAGCTTAAGGGGAGTGCAGTATTTT
TRBV7-8	TRBJ2-3	TRBD1	17	many	CASSPSWGTGFTDTQYF	TGTGCCAGCAGCCCATCATGGGGGACAGGCTTCACAGATACGCAGTATTTT
TRBV19	TRBJ2-3	TRBD1	14	many	CASSRARDRGTQYF	TGTGCCAGTAGTCGCGCCCGGGACAGAGGGACGCAGTATTTT
TRBV12-3/TRBV12-4	TRBJ2-1	-	16	many	CASTPSEGPSYNEQFF	TGTGCCAGCACCCCCTCCGAGGGCCCCTCCTACAATGAGCAGTTCTTC